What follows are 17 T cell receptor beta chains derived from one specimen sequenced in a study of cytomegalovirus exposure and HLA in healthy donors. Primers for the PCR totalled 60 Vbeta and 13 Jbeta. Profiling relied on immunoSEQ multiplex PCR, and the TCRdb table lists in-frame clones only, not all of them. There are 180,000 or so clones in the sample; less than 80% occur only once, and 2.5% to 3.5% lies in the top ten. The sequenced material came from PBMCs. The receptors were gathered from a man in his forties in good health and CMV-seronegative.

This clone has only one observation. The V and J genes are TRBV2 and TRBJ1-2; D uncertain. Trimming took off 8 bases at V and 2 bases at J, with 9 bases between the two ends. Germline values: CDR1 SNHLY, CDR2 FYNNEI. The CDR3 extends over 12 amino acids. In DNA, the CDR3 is TGTGCCAGCTTGAGGGAGAACTATGGCTACACCTTC. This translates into CASLRENYGYTF.

The CDR3 loop reads CSVEGGWGGQADTQYF. The CDR3 nucleotides are TGCAGCGTTGAAGGGGGCTGGGGGGGGCAAGCAGATACGCAGTATTTT. The chain combines TRBV29-1 with TRBJ2-3; D possibly corresponds to TRBD2 (7 bases). Trimming took off 1 base at V and 4 bases at J, with 18 bases between the two ends. CDR1 SQVTM and CDR2 ANQGSEA come from the germline V gene. The CDR3 covers 16 residues.

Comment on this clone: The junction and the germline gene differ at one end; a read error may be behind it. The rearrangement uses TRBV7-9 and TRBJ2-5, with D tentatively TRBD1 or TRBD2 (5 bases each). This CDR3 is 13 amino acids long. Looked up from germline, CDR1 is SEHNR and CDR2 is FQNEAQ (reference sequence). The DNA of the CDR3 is TGTTCCAGCAGCTTAGGGGAGTGGGAGACCCAGTACTTC. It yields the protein CSSSLGEWETQYF.

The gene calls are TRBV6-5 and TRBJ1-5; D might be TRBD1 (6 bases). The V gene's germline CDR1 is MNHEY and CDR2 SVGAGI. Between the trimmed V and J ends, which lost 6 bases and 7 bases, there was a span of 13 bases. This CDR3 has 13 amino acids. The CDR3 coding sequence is TGTGCCAGCAGCAGGGGTTCAAAGCAGCCCCAGCATTTT. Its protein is CASSRGSKQPQHF.

CDR3 sequence reads: CASRADGTNLQPQHF. CDR3 bases: TGTGCCAGCCGCGCAGACGGGACAAATTTGCAGCCCCAGCATTTT. The rearrangement joins TRBV18 to TRBJ1-5; D might be TRBD1 (6 bases). Germline assignment: CDR1 KGHSH and CDR2 LQKENI. The CDR3 consists of 15 residues. V dropped 8 bases and J dropped 7 bases, with 21 bases sitting between them.

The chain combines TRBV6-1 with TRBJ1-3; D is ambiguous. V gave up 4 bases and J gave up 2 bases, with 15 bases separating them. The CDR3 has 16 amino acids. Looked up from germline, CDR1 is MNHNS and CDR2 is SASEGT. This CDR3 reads CASSVPRGSTGNTIYF. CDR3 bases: TGTGCCAGCAGTGTACCGAGAGGTTCAACTGGAAACACCATATATTTT.

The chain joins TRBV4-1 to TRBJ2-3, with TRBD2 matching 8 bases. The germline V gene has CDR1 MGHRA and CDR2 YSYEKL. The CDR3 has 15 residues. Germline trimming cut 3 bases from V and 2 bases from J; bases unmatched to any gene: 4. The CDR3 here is CASSQQTSDTDTQYF. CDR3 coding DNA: TGCGCCAGCAGCCAGCAGACTAGCGACACAGATACGCAGTATTTT.

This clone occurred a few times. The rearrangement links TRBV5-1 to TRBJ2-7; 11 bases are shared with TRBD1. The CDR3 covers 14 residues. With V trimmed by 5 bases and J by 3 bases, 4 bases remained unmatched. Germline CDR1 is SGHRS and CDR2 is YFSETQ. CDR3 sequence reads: CASRKGTGGYEQYF. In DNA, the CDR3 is TGCGCCAGCAGGAAAGGGACAGGGGGCTACGAGCAGTACTTC.

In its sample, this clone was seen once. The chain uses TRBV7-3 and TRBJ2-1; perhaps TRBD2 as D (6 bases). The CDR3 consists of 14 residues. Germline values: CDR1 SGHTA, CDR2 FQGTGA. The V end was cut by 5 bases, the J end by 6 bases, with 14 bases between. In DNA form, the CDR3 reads TGTGCCAGCAGCCCACCGGGACTGCCCAATGAGCAGTTCTTC. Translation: CASSPPGLPNEQFF.

The CDR3: CASSQEGQNLAYEQYF. The CDR3 DNA reads TGTGCCAGCAGCCAAGAAGGTCAGAATCTAGCCTACGAGCAGTACTTC. J is TRBJ2-7 and V is TRBV4-2, with D hard to call. The CDR3 loop spans 16 amino acids. Germline V gene sequence: CDR1 LGHNA, CDR2 YNFKEQ. Deletions cut 0 bases from V and 2 bases from J, with 14 bases between.

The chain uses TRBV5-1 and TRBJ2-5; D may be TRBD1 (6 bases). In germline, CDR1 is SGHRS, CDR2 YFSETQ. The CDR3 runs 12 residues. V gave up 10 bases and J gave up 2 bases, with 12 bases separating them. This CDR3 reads CAVPDRQETQYF. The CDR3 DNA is TGCGCCGTCCCCGACAGGCAAGAGACCCAGTACTTC.

CDR3 sequence reads: CASSNDRAHGYTF. The CDR3 DNA sequence: TGTGCCAGCAGTAACGACAGGGCCCATGGCTACACCTTC. The chain uses TRBV2 and TRBJ1-2, with TRBD1 identical over 7 bases. With V trimmed by 5 bases and J by 6 bases, 6 bases remained unmatched. The CDR3 consists of 13 residues. CDR1 and CDR2 (germline): SNHLY, FYNNEI.

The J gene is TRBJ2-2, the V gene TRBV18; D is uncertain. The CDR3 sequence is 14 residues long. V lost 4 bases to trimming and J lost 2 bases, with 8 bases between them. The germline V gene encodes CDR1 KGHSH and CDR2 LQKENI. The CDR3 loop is CASSQLHNTGELFF. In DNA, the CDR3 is TGTGCCAGCTCACAACTTCACAACACCGGGGAGCTGTTTTTT.

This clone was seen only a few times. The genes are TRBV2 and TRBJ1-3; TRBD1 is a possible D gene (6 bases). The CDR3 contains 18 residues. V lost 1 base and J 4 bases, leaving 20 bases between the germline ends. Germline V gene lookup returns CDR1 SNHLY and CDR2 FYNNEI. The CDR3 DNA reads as TGTGCCAGCAGTGAAGTTCTGATAGGGGGGGCGCACGGAAACACCATATATTTT. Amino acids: CASSEVLIGGAHGNTIYF.

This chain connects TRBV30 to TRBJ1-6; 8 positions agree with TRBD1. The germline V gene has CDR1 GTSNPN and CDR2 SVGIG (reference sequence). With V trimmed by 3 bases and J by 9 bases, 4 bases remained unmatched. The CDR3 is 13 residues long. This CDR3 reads CAWSQQGVSPLHF. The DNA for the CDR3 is TGTGCCTGGAGCCAACAGGGGGTTTCACCCCTCCACTTT.

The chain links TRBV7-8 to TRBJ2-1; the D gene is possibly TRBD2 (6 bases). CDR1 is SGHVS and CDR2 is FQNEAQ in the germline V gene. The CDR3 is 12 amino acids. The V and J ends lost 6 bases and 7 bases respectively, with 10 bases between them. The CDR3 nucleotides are TGTGCCAGCAGACTAAGCGGGAATGAGCAGTTCTTC. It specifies CASRLSGNEQFF.

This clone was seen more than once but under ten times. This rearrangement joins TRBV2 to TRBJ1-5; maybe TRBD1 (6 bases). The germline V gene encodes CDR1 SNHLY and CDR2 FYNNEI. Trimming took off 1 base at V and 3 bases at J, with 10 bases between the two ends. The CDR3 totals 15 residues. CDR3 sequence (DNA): TGTGCCAGCAGTGAAGGCAGGGGTAACAATCAGCCCCAGCATTTT. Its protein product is CASSEGRGNNQPQHF.